A single sample is the source of the 8 T cell receptor beta chains below, sequenced in a study. TCRdb used MiXCR to reprocess the RT-PCR reads, holding one entry per CDR3 protein. This sample carries hundreds of thousands of distinct CDR3 sequences, 14% of them seen once, and the ten largest clones take 3.6%. Sequencing was carried out using memory CD4+ T cells from blood. These receptors originate from a female donor in good health, serving as a healthy control.

The chain has TRBV20-1 and TRBJ2-7; D not certain. The CDR3 is 13 residues long. V lost 3 bases to trimming and J lost 2 bases, with 11 bases between them. The V gene's germline CDR1 is DFQATT and CDR2 SNEGSKA (reference sequence). The CDR3 spells CSARKLAPYEQYF. Here the CDR3 DNA reads TGCAGTGCTAGGAAGTTAGCCCCCTACGAGCAGTACTTC.

The rearrangement joins TRBV4-3 to TRBJ1-4, with D possibly being TRBD1 (5 bases). Germline lookup yields CDR1 LGHNA and CDR2 YSLEER. The CDR3 contains 14 residues. Trimming pared 4 bases from V and 4 bases from J, leaving 10 bases between. The CDR3 DNA reads as TGCGCCAGCAGCCCTTCGACAGTTAATGAAAAACTGTTTTTT. Translation gives CASSPSTVNEKLFF.

This chain connects TRBV9 to TRBJ2-1; 8 positions agree with TRBD2. The germline V gene encodes CDR1 SGDLS and CDR2 YYNGEE. Trimming cost V 3 bases and J 1 base; bases outside gene matches: 9. CDR3 length equals 17 residues. CDR3 protein: CASSGHPSGYSYNEQFF. DNA for the CDR3: TGTGCCAGCAGCGGACACCCTAGCGGGTATTCCTACAATGAGCAGTTCTTC.

This clonotype was found many times. The chain is built from TRBV20-1 and TRBJ2-3; possible D gene TRBD1, 7 bases. V lost 5 bases, J lost 5 bases, and 14 bases lay in between. Germline V gene sequence: CDR1 DFQATT, CDR2 SNEGSKA (reference sequence). The CDR3 contains 13 residues. The DNA for the CDR3 is TGCAGTGCTCGGCGGGACAGTGAAGATACGCAGTATTTT. Translating gives CSARRDSEDTQYF.

J is TRBJ2-1 and V is TRBV10-3, with 10 bases lining up with TRBD2. The J segment lost 0 bases and the V segment lost 4 bases, leaving 3 bases of the junction unmatched. Germline-derived CDR1 and CDR2 are ENHRY and SYGVKD. The CDR3 has 16 amino acids. The CDR3 bases are TGTGCCATCAGTGTAGTAGCGGGAGGCTCCTACAATGAGCAGTTCTTC. Its protein is CAISVVAGGSYNEQFF.

This clonotype was seen many times. The DNA of the CDR3 is TGCGCCAGCAGCCAGGGGACAGGGGGCTTTCAGCCCCAGCATTTT. It encodes CASSQGTGGFQPQHF. This chain links TRBV4-1 with TRBJ1-5, with 12 bases that match TRBD1. V dropped 3 bases and J dropped 6; count of bases not matched to a gene: 3. Germline V gene lookup returns CDR1 MGHRA and CDR2 YSYEKL. The CDR3 has 15 residues.

This clonotype was seen ten or more times. The chain carries TRBV20-1 and TRBJ2-1; 9 nucleotides line up with TRBD2. The V gene end was trimmed by 6 bases and the J gene end by 4 bases; junction bases not matched to a gene: 19. Germline CDR1 and CDR2: DFQATT and SNEGSKA (reference sequence). The CDR3 spans 18 residues. The CDR3 DNA reads as TGCAGTGCCCTAGCTTTGGGGGTAGCGGGGGCGGGGTACAATGAGCAGTTCTTC. Protein product: CSALALGVAGAGYNEQFF.

This clonotype occurred many times. V usage is TRBV29-1 and J usage is TRBJ2-7; 10 bases match TRBD1. After removal of 4 bases from V and 6 bases from J, the junction contained 6 bases not matched to a gene. CDR1 and CDR2 (germline): SQVTM, ANQGSEA. This CDR3 comprises 13 residues. This chain's CDR3 is CSVVDRGSLEQYF. The CDR3, as DNA: TGCAGCGTTGTGGACAGGGGGTCACTCGAGCAGTACTTC.